The subject of this entry is one T cell receptor (beta chain). This clonotype appeared a few times. Its binding antigen is unknown. One base away there is no much larger clone; base qualities are not given. The study deep-sequenced TCR repertoires of sorted CD4+ and CD8+ blood T cells from severe aplastic anemia patients and healthy subjects. Ficoll-Paque density gradient centrifugation was used to isolate peripheral blood mononuclear cells. Before DNA extraction, CD4+ and CD8+ T cells were sorted with FACS or magnetic beads. The record originates from a study of CD8+CD57+ T cells in acquired aplastic anemia (dated by TCRdb to the late 2010s). Describing the broader study: Extracted DNA from sorted CD4+ and CD8+ cells averaged 3.2 ug, ranging from roughly 0.2 to 30 ug. Mean read counts for healthy donor samples were roughly 10 million for CD4+ cells and 11 million to 14 million for CD8+ cells.

Genomic DNA was used as template for profiling of TCR beta VDJ combinations and CDR3 sequences. An Illumina HiSeq 2000 was the platform used for TCR repertoire sequencing. The authors' analysis ran thus. TRBV/TRBJ rearrangement plots, CDR3 size and DJ length profiles, and Simpson's diversity index were used to assess repertoires. The immunodominant clone was defined as the most abundant DNA sequence in deep sequencing data. CDR3 amino acid sequences were checked for sharing between subjects and were compared against published repertoires and the VDJdb database. TCRdb cleaned the public reads at Q25 with fastp, built clones with MiXCR and kept in-frame beta chains. Each entry merges the rows of one CDR3 protein and shows their most common DNA and genes. What appears here as the V and J calls and clone size reflects TCRdb's work, not the paper's. Recorded for this sample are some 64,000 distinct CDR3 sequences; less than 65% of them occurred a single time. About 2.5% of the sample rests with the top ten.

The CDR3 runs 16 residues from the cysteine to the phenylalanine. Only the CDR3 DNA is retained, 48 bases long and in frame from the first base. Trimmed from V: 3 bases; trimmed from J: 4 bases; junction bases lacking a gene match: 3. CDR1 LNHNV and CDR2 YYDKDF were looked up in the germline V gene (reference sequence). Findings and caveats that apply to the study as a whole: No significant difference in CD8+ Simpson's diversity was found between patients and healthy controls (P=0.060). Around 30 CD8+ CDR3 sequences were found to be shared between patients and controls, but these sequences appeared to be highly expressed in patients and within the immunodominant clones of the patients.

Sequencing was carried out using sorted CD4+, CD8+, or CD8+CD57+ T cells (not recorded which) from PBMCs. The TCR comes from a human donor in good health, serving as a control. The V and J genes are TRBV15 and TRBJ2-1, with 13 bases aligning to TRBD2. This receptor has the CDR3 CATSSPGLAGYNEQFF. The bases are TGTGCCACCAGCAGTCCGGGACTAGCGGGGTACAATGAGCAGTTCTTC.